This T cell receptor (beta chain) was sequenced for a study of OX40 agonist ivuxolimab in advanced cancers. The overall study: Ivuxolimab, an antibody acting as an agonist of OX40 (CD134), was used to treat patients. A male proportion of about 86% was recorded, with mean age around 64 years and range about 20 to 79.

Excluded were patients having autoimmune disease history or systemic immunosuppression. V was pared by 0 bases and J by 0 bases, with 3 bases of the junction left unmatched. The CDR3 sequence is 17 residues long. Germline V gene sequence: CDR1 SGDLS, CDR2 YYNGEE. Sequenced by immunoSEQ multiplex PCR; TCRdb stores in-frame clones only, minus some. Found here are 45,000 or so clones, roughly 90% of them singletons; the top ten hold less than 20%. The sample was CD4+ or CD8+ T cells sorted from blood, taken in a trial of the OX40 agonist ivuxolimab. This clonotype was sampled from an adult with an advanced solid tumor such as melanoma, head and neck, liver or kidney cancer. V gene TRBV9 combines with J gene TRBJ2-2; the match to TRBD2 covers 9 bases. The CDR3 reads CASSVGSGGANTGELFF. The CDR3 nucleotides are TGTGCCAGCAGCGTAGGTAGCGGGGGAGCGAACACCGGGGAGCTGTTTTTT.